The clone carrying this TCR beta chain was counted only a few times. Authors of the study amplified TCR beta CDR3 regions from RNA transcripts. An initial round of RT-PCR targeting the TCR CDR3 relied on the HTBI primer set. TCRdb independently ran MiXCR on the multiplex PCR reads; one entry per CDR3 protein. This table holds more than 500,000 distinct CDR3 sequences, about 16% found once. This specimen belongs to a study of T cells in Graves' hyperthyroidism and ophthalmopathy. V shed 4 bases, J shed 3 bases, and the junction held 6 bases outside the gene matches. The CDR3 contains 14 residues. Germline V lookup: CDR1 ENHRY, CDR2 SYGVKD.

What was sequenced was blood. The origin of this receptor is a woman aged 25 to 45 with Graves' ophthalmopathy. The gene calls are TRBV10-3 and TRBJ2-7; TRBD1 aligns across 7 bases. The chain's CDR3 is CAISAGQADYEQYF. The CDR3, as DNA: TGTGCCATCAGTGCCGGACAGGCAGACTACGAGCAGTACTTC.